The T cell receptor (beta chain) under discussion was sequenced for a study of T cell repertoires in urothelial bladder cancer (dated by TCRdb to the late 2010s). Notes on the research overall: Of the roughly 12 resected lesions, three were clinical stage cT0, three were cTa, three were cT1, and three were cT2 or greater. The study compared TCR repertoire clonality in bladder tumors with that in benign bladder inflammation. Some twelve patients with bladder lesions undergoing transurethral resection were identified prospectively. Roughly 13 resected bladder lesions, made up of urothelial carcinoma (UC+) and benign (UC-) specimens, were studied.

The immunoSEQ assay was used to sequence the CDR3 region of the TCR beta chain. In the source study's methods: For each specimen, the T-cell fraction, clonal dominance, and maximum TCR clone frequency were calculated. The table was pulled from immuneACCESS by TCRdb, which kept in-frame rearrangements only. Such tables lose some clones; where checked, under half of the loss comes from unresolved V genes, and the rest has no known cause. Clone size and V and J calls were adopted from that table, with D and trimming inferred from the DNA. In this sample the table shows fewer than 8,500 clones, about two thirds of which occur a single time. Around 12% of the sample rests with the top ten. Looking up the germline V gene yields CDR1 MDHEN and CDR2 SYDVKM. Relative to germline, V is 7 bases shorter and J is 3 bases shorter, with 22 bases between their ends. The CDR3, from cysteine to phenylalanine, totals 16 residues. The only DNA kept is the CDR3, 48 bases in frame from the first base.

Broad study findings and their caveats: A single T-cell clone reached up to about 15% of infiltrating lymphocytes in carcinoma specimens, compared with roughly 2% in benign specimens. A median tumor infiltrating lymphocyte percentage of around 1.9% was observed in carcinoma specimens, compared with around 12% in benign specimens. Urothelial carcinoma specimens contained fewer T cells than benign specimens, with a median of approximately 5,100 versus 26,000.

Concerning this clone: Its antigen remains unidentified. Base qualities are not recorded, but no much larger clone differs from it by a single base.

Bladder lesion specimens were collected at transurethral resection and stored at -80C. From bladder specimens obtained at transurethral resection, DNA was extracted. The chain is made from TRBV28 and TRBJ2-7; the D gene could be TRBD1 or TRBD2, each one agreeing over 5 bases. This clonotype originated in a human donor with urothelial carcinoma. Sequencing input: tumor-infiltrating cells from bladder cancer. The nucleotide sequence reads TGTGCCAGCATTGGGACCGTTGGGTCCAACCTCTACGAGCAGTACTTC. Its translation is CASIGTVGSNLYEQYF. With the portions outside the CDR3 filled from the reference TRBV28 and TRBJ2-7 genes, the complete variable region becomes DVKVTQSSRYLVKRTGEKVFLECVQDMDHENMFWYRQDPGLGLRLIYFSYDVKMKEKGDIPEGYSVSREKKERFSLILESASTNQTSMYLCASIGTVGSNLYEQYFGPGTRLTVT.